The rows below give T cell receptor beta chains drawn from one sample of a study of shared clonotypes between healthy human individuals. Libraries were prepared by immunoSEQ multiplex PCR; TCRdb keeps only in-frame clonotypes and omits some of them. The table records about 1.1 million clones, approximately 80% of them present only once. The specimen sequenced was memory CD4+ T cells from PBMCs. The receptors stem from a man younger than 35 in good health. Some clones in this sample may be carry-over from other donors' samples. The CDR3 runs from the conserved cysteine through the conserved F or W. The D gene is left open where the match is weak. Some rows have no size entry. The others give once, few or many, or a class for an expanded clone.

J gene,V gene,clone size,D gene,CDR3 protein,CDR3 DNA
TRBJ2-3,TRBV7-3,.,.,CATSGGQGNTDTQYF,TGTGCCACCTCCGGGGGGCAGGGAAACACAGATACGCAGTATTTT
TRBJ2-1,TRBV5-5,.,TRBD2,CASSLATSGIGAPYNEQFF,TGTGCCAGCAGCTTGGCGACTAGCGGGATTGGGGCCCCCTACAATGAGCAGTTCTTC
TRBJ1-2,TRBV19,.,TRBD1,CASSITGEGYGYTF,TGTGCCAGTAGTATAACAGGGGAAGGCTATGGCTACACCTTC
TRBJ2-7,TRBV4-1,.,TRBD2,CASSQGLAGSYEQYF,TGCGCCAGCAGCCAGGGACTAGCGGGGTCTTACGAGCAGTACTTC
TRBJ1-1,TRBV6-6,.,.,CASRPGTRNTEAFF,TGTGCCAGCAGGCCCGGTACAAGGAACACTGAAGCCTTCTTT
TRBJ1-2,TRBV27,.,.,CASSLMGRGNGYTF,TGTGCCAGCAGTTTAATGGGTAGGGGCAATGGCTACACCTTC
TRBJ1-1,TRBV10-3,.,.,CAIRSDGPVWNTEAFF,TGTGCCATCAGATCCGACGGGCCCGTATGGAACACTGAAGCTTTCTTT
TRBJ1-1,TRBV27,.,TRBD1,CASSPRDRGRGSNTEAFF,TGTGCCAGCAGTCCGCGGGACAGGGGAAGAGGGAGTAACACTGAAGCTTTCTTT
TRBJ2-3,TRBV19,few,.,CASEVAGGPDTQYF,TGCGCGTCCGAGGTGGCAGGGGGGCCAGATACGCAGTATTTT
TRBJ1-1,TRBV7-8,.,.,CASRPEGWGTEAFF,TGTGCCAGTAGACCCGAGGGGTGGGGCACTGAAGCTTTCTTT
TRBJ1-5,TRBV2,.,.,CASDLTGGNQPQHF,TGTGCCAGCGACTTAACCGGGGGCAATCAGCCCCAGCATTTT
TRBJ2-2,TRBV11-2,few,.,CASSSPGPQNTGELFF,TGTGCCAGCAGCTCACCGGGACCCCAGAACACCGGGGAGCTGTTTTTT
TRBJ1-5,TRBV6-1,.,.,CASLGFYSNQPQHF,TGTGCCAGCTTGGGGTTTTATAGCAATCAGCCCCAGCATTTT
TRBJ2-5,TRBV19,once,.,CASSIGERLLQETQYF,TGTGCCAGTAGTATAGGGGAAAGGCTGCTCCAAGAGACCCAGTACTTC
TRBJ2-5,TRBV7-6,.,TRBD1,CASSSMAGRGETQYF,TGTGCCAGCAGCTCCATGGCGGGCAGGGGGGAGACCCAGTACTTC
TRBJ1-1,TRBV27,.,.,CASSFLGPVGGTEAFF,TGTGCCAGCAGTTTTCTGGGGCCCGTTGGGGGCACTGAAGCTTTCTTT
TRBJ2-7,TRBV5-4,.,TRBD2,CASSPNSGRGAYF,TGTGCCAGCAGCCCCAATAGCGGGAGGGGTGCGTACTTC
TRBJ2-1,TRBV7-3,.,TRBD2,CASSPQRGSTEQFF,TGTGCCAGCAGCCCCCAGCGGGGGAGCACTGAGCAGTTCTTC
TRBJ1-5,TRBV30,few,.,CAWAGRVDQPQHF,TGTGCCTGGGCGGGAAGGGTGGACCAGCCCCAGCATTTT
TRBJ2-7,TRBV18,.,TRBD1,CASSPPDRGEQYF,TGTGCCAGCTCACCACCGGACAGGGGCGAGCAGTACTTC
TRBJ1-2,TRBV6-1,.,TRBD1,CASTRDRLNYGYTF,TGTGCCAGCACCCGGGACAGACTAAACTATGGCTACACCTTC
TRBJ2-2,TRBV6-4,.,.,CASSAERVTGELFF,TGTGCCAGCAGTGCCGAAAGGGTTACCGGGGAGCTGTTTTTT